This TCR beta chain was observed in a study of blood T cell repertoires in COVID-19. Background on the study: Samples taken during acute and convalescent COVID-19 were collected in the United States, Italy and Spain.

V was pared by 5 bases and J by 8 bases, with 11 bases between. The germline V gene has CDR1 DFQATT and CDR2 SNEGSKA (reference sequence). CDR3 length: 11 residues. Those enrolled, adults aged about 18 to 89 years, came from fewer than 25 US areas. Participants' own reports of clinical history determined their cohort assignment. Authors' methods: Amplification of reference gene primers was used by the study to estimate nucleated cell counts. Assay: immunoSEQ multiplex PCR; the TCRdb copy retains only in-frame clones and omits some. The DNA gave D and trimming, while V, J and clone size come from that table. The sample contains 170,000 or so clones, approximately 89% of which appear only once.

The chain links TRBV20-1 to TRBJ2-3, with D possibly matching TRBD1 (6 bases). Specimen: PBMCs or T cells enriched from blood (not recorded which). This TCR derives from a man in his forties who had recovered from COVID-19. CDR3 bases: TGCAGTGCTCCTCGCAGGGGTACGCAGTATTTT. Its protein is CSAPRRGTQYF.